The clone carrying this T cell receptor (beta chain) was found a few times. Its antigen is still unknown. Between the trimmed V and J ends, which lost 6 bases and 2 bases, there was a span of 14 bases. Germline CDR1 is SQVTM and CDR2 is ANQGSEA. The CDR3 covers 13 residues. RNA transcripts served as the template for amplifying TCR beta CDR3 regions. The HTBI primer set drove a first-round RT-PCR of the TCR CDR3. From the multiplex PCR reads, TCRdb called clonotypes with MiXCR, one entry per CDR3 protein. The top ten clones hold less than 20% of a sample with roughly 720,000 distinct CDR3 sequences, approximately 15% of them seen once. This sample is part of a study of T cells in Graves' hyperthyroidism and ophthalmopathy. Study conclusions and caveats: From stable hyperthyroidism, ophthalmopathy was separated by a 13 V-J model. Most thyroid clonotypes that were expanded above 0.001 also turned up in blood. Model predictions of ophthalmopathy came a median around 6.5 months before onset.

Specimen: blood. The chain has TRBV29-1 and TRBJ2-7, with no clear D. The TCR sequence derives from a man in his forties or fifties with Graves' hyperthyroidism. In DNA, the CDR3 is TGCAGCGTCGAGGCGGTTCAGACCTACGAGCAGTACTTC. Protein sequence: CSVEAVQTYEQYF.